Below are 23 T cell receptor beta chains sequenced from a single sample in a study of cytomegalovirus exposure and HLA in healthy donors. Clones were read by immunoSEQ multiplex PCR, and TCRdb kept only the in-frame ones, dropping some. The sample includes approximately 260,000 clones, 86% of them seen just once. Sequenced material: PBMCs. These receptor sequences come from a young woman in good health and CMV-seronegative.

The chain employs TRBV19 and TRBJ1-1; TRBD1 aligns across 10 bases. This CDR3 is 16 amino acids long. Germline assignment: CDR1 LNHDA and CDR2 SQIVND (reference sequence). V lost 3 bases to trimming and J lost 0 bases; unmatched junction nucleotides: 4. The CDR3 DNA is TGTGCCAGTAGTATCGGACAGGGGGTTTTGAACACTGAAGCTTTCTTT. Its translation is CASSIGQGVLNTEAFF. Looking up the rest from reference TRBV19 and TRBJ1-1 gives the full variable domain: DGGITQSPKYLFRKEGQNVTLSCEQNLNHDAMYWYRQDPGQGLRLIYYSQIVNDFQKGDIAEGYSVSREKKESFPLTVTSAQKNPTAFYLCASSIGQGVLNTEAFFGQGTRLTVV.

The chain has TRBV18 and TRBJ2-2, with TRBD1 identical over 7 bases. Per germline, CDR1 KGHSH and CDR2 LQKENI. CDR3 length: 16 amino acids. J was trimmed by 3 bases and V by 3 bases; bases with no gene match: 7. The CDR3 bases are TGTGCCAGCTCACCTAGACAGGGCCACGACACCGGGGAGCTGTTTTTT. Protein sequence: CASSPRQGHDTGELFF.

The J gene is TRBJ2-1, the V gene TRBV12-5, with D tentatively TRBD2 (6 bases). CDR1 LGHNT and CDR2 FRNRAP come from the germline V gene. Trimming shortened V by 6 bases and J by 2 bases, and 14 bases separated the two germline ends. The CDR3 is made up of 15 amino acids. CDR3 sequence: CASGPLAGTYNEQFF. For the CDR3, the DNA is TGTGCTAGTGGCCCTCTGGCGGGAACCTACAATGAGCAGTTCTTC.

The chain combines TRBV9 with TRBJ1-5, with 8 bases aligning to TRBD1. The CDR3 has 18 residues. The ends lost 0 bases at V and 2 bases at J; junction bases unmatched: 10. Germline loops: CDR1 SGDLS, CDR2 YYNGEE. For the CDR3, the DNA is TGTGCCAGCAGCGTAGGTGCAGGGGGCACGGGTGGCAATCAGCCCCAGCATTTT. It specifies CASSVGAGGTGGNQPQHF.

This clone was recorded a few times. This rearrangement joins TRBV4-1 to TRBJ1-2, with D hard to call. V dropped 0 bases and J dropped 5 bases, with 13 bases sitting between them. CDR1 and CDR2 from the germline V gene are MGHRA and YSYEKL. CDR3 length: 15 residues. The CDR3 reads CASSQDWAGSYGYTF. The CDR3, as DNA: TGCGCCAGCAGCCAAGATTGGGCCGGTTCGTATGGCTACACCTTC.

The chain employs TRBV30 and TRBJ1-5, with D uncertain. V was shortened by 3 bases and J by 13 bases, with 10 bases between the two germline ends. Looked up from germline, CDR1 is GTSNPN and CDR2 is SVGIG (reference sequence). CDR3 length: 10 residues. CDR3 sequence (DNA): TGTGCCTGGAGGGTCTGGCCTCAGCATTTT. This encodes CAWRVWPQHF.

The V gene is TRBV7-3, the J gene TRBJ1-1; D gene unclear. The germline V gene encodes CDR1 SGHTA and CDR2 FQGTGA. The V gene lost 1 base and the J gene lost 3 bases, with 12 bases spanning the gap. The CDR3 is 15 residues long. CDR3 bases: TGTGCCAGCAGCTTAAGTTGGGGAGGGCACACTGAAGCTTTCTTT. Residues: CASSLSWGGHTEAFF. The full variable domain, its missing parts supplied by reference TRBV7-3 and TRBJ1-1, is GAGVSQTPSNKVTEKGKYVELRCDPISGHTALYWYRQSLGQGPEFLIYFQGTGAADDSGLPNDRFFAVRPEGSVSTLKIQRTERGDSAVYLCASSLSWGGHTEAFFGQGTRLTVV.

J is TRBJ1-4 and V is TRBV7-7; 9 nucleotides match TRBD1. The junction had 15 bases not matched to a gene; V was cut back by 10 bases and J by 0 bases. This CDR3 contains 18 residues. The germline gives CDR1 SSHAT, CDR2 FNYEAQ (reference sequence). CDR3 residues: CANHPGQGFNPTNEKLFF. DNA for the CDR3: TGTGCCAACCACCCGGGACAGGGTTTCAATCCAACTAATGAAAAACTGTTTTTT.

The chain couples TRBV7-8 to TRBJ2-7, with TRBD1 identical over 7 bases. V lost 5 bases and J lost 1; bases outside the gene matches: 5. Germline loops: CDR1 SGHVS, CDR2 FQNEAQ. This CDR3 has 14 residues. The CDR3 protein is CASSTTGLSYEQYF. The CDR3 DNA follows: TGTGCCAGCAGCACGACAGGGCTATCCTACGAGCAGTACTTC.

The V call is TRBV27, the J call TRBJ2-7, with 10 bases fitting TRBD2. The CDR3 covers 14 residues. V lost 5 bases, J lost 4 bases, and 5 bases stayed unmatched. CDR1 is MNHEY, CDR2 SMNVEV, per germline (reference sequence). CDR3 region: CASSPSGRPYEQYF. CDR3 bases: TGTGCCAGCAGTCCTAGCGGGAGACCTTACGAGCAGTACTTC.

This chain joins TRBV7-2 and TRBJ1-1; 8 bases are a match to TRBD1. CDR1 is SGHTA, CDR2 FQGNSA, per germline. CDR3 length: 17 amino acids. V was clipped by 0 bases and J by 4 bases; unmatched bases: 10. The CDR3 DNA reads TGTGCCAGCAGCTTAGCTCTTCCGGGACAGGCGGGCACTGAAGCTTTCTTT. This sequence encodes CASSLALPGQAGTEAFF.

This chain uses TRBV6-6 with TRBJ1-2, with D unclear. The CDR3 length is 14 residues. Germline values: CDR1 MNHNY, CDR2 SVGAGI (reference sequence). Trimming shortened V by 4 bases and J by 0 bases, and 9 bases separated the two germline ends. In nucleotides, the CDR3 is TGTGCCAGCAGTTGGGGAGACCCTAACTATGGCTACACCTTC. It encodes CASSWGDPNYGYTF.

V usage is TRBV25-1 and J usage is TRBJ2-7, with TRBD1 as a possible D gene (6 bases). The V end was cut by 4 bases, the J end by 2 bases, with 12 bases between. CDR3 size: 14 residues. Germline lookup yields CDR1 MGHDK and CDR2 SYGVNS. For the CDR3, the DNA is TGTGCCAGCAGTGGGCGGACAGATACCTACGAGCAGTACTTC. Translating it yields CASSGRTDTYEQYF.

The J gene is TRBJ2-3, the V gene TRBV25-1; TRBD1 aligns across 8 bases. The V gene's germline CDR1 is MGHDK and CDR2 SYGVNS. Unmatched junction bases numbered 10, after V lost 1 base and J lost 1 base. The CDR3 spans 18 residues. DNA of the CDR3: TGTGCCAGCAGTGAATTGGGGAAGACAGGGGTGGGCACAGATACGCAGTATTTT. It encodes CASSELGKTGVGTDTQYF.

The chain links TRBV18 to TRBJ2-5; D is undetermined. The germline V gene encodes CDR1 KGHSH and CDR2 LQKENI. V dropped 3 bases and J dropped 5 bases, with 10 bases sitting between them. The CDR3 spans 13 residues. The CDR3, as DNA: TGTGCCAGCTCACCCCGGGTGCCGGAGACCCAGTACTTC. Translation: CASSPRVPETQYF.

The chain couples TRBV2 to TRBJ2-1, with 10 bases aligning to TRBD2. The length of the CDR3 is 15 residues. V shed 6 bases and J 2 bases; nucleotides not matched to a gene: 4. Per germline, CDR1 SNHLY and CDR2 FYNNEI. The CDR3 protein is CASSRTSGTYNEQFF. The CDR3 DNA reads TGTGCCAGCAGCAGGACTAGCGGCACCTACAATGAGCAGTTCTTC.

The V and J genes are TRBV2 and TRBJ1-2; D not certain. Trimming cost V 0 bases and J 8 bases, with 19 bases left between them. The CDR3 covers 16 residues. Germline CDR1 and CDR2: SNHLY and FYNNEI. CDR3 residues: CASSEALLPNQWGYTF. The CDR3 region has the DNA TGTGCCAGCAGTGAAGCGCTTCTGCCGAATCAGTGGGGCTACACCTTC.

This rearrangement joins TRBV5-4 to TRBJ2-2; D perhaps matches TRBD1 (5 bases). V was clipped by 4 bases and J by 6 bases, with 10 bases between them. The CDR3 is made up of 13 amino acids. Germline CDR1 and CDR2: SGHNT and YYREEE (reference sequence). The chain's CDR3 is CASSITGAGELFF. The CDR3 bases are TGTGCCAGCAGCATAACAGGCGCCGGGGAGCTGTTTTTT.

The chain combines TRBV29-1 with TRBJ2-3; 10 positions match TRBD1. Trimming took 3 bases from V and 2 from J; bases not matched to a gene: 5. Germline V gives CDR1 SQVTM, CDR2 ANQGSEA. The CDR3 has 15 amino acids. As DNA, the CDR3 is TGCAGCGTTGATGACAGGGGGCTCCCCACAGATACGCAGTATTTT. It translates to CSVDDRGLPTDTQYF.

The chain uses TRBV10-3 and TRBJ2-1; a weak D match, TRBD2 (6 bases). The V end lost 9 bases, the J end lost 0 bases, and 12 bases lay between the germline ends. The V gene's germline CDR1 is ENHRY and CDR2 SYGVKD. The CDR3 is 14 amino acids. The CDR3 reads CAIGAGSSYNEQFF. The CDR3, as DNA: TGTGCCATAGGGGCGGGAAGCTCCTACAATGAGCAGTTCTTC.

The V gene is TRBV12-5, the J gene TRBJ2-5, with 8 bases identical to TRBD2. The CDR3 extends over 14 amino acids. Germline V CDR1 and CDR2: LGHNT, FRNRAP. With V trimmed by 6 bases and J by 1 base, 4 bases remained unmatched. CDR3 sequence: CASGHTSGQETQYF. The DNA of the CDR3 is TGTGCTAGTGGACATACTAGCGGCCAAGAGACCCAGTACTTC.

The rearrangement uses TRBV29-1 and TRBJ2-3; TRBD2 agrees at 10 bases. From germline, CDR1 is SQVTM and CDR2 ANQGSEA. After removal of 7 bases from V and 2 bases from J, the junction contained 6 bases not matched to a gene. The CDR3 is 14 amino acids. The CDR3 bases are TGCAGCGCCGAGCGGGGGGGGATCACAGATACGCAGTATTTT. This translates into CSAERGGITDTQYF.

This clone came up many times. The chain links TRBV28 to TRBJ1-1; perhaps TRBD1 as D (5 bases). The germline CDR1 and CDR2 sequences are MDHEN and SYDVKM. This CDR3 region has 13 residues. Trimming shortened V by 3 bases and J by 7 bases, and 12 bases separated the two germline ends. DNA for the CDR3: TGTGCCAGCAGTTTCTCTGGGGCGAATGAAGCTTTCTTT. Its translation: CASSFSGANEAFF. Complete variable domain (other parts from reference TRBV28 and TRBJ1-1): DVKVTQSSRYLVKRTGEKVFLECVQDMDHENMFWYRQDPGLGLRLIYFSYDVKMKEKGDIPEGYSVSREKKERFSLILESASTNQTSMYLCASSFSGANEAFFGQGTRLTVV.